This TCR beta chain was sequenced for a study of CD8+ T cells in alopecia areata. As for the study in general: Treated patients were given 5 to 10 mg oral tofacitinib twice daily. Findings and limits, study-wide: Clonality in lesional scalp, especially alopecia totalis/universalis, exceeded that of normal scalp. Among the 100 top clones, expanded CD8+ clones, like scalp clonality, were significantly decreased by tofacitinib.

Turning to this clone: Antigen specificity is unknown.

RNA was extracted and reverse transcribed into cDNA as the sequencing template. Method: immunoSEQ multiplex PCR; TCRdb's copy keeps in-frame clones and lacks some. This sample has 100,000 or so clones, with 60% found just once. Treatment described: oral pan-JAK inhibitor, 5-10 mg twice daily. Collection of lesional scalp punch biopsies and peripheral blood was performed in alopecia areata patients. V shed 2 bases and J shed 7 bases, with 17 bases lying between them. CDR3 length equals 15 residues. CDR1 is SGHTA and CDR2 is FQGTGA in the germline V gene. This chain joins TRBV7-3 and TRBJ1-1, with a weak D call TRBD1 (5 bases). The specimen comprised CD8+ T cells sorted from blood, sampled at approximately week 60, from a patient treated with tofacitinib. The TCR was taken from a human donor with alopecia areata. In DNA form, the CDR3 reads TGTGCCAGCAGCTTATCCTCAGGGCCATTTGGTGAAGCTTTCTTT. It is translated as CASSLSSGPFGEAFF.